This entry lists 21 T cell receptor beta chains sequenced from one sample in a study of blood T cell repertoires in COVID-19. Profiled with immunoSEQ multiplex PCR; TCRdb holds only in-frame clones, not every one. The sample shows about 220,000 clones, roughly 84% of them seen only once. Sequenced material: peripheral blood. The receptor source for this set is a woman under 40 who had recovered from COVID-19.

The chain links TRBV5-1 to TRBJ1-2; a possible D gene is TRBD1 (6 bases). V was trimmed by 3 bases and J by 5 bases, leaving 14 bases between them. CDR3 size: 14 residues. Per germline, CDR1 SGHRS and CDR2 YFSETQ. CDR3 DNA: TGCGCCAGCAGCTACCAGGACAGCCATTATGGCTACACCTTC. Its translation is CASSYQDSHYGYTF.

This sequence joins TRBV19 and TRBJ1-2; D remains ambiguous. CDR1 LNHDA and CDR2 SQIVND come from the germline V gene (reference sequence). CDR3 length: 14 amino acids. V lost 2 bases and J 2 bases, leaving 9 bases between the germline ends. The CDR3 DNA sequence: TGTGCCAGTAGTATAATCGCGGCCAACTATGGCTACACCTTC. Its translation is CASSIIAANYGYTF. The variable domain in full, completed from reference TRBV19 and TRBJ1-2, reads DGGITQSPKYLFRKEGQNVTLSCEQNLNHDAMYWYRQDPGQGLRLIYYSQIVNDFQKGDIAEGYSVSREKKESFPLTVTSAQKNPTAFYLCASSIIAANYGYTFGSGTRLTVV.

This rearrangement joins TRBV6-5 to TRBJ2-2; possibly TRBD2 for D (6 bases). The CDR3 spans 15 residues. The V and J ends lost 5 bases and 4 bases respectively, with 14 bases between them. Per germline, CDR1 MNHEY and CDR2 SVGAGI. The CDR3 here is CASSPPGVGTGELFF. The CDR3 DNA is TGTGCCAGCAGTCCTCCGGGGGTGGGCACCGGGGAGCTGTTTTTT.

This clone was seen a handful of times. The chain has TRBV4-2 and TRBJ2-7; 8 positions match TRBD2. The CDR3 sequence is 15 residues long. The V gene's germline CDR1 is LGHNA and CDR2 YNFKEQ. The V segment lost 5 bases and the J segment 2 bases; nucleotides outside the gene matches: 8. CDR3 nucleotide sequence: TGTGCCAGCAGCGAAGTTAGCGGGAAGACCTACGAGCAGTACTTC. This encodes CASSEVSGKTYEQYF.

The chain joins TRBV3-1 (or the pseudogene TRBV3-2) to TRBJ2-5, with 10 bases identical to TRBD2. CDR3 length equals 15 residues. V was clipped by 4 bases and J by 2 bases; unmatched bases: 4. Germline-derived CDR1 and CDR2 are LGHDT and YNNKEL (reference sequence). CDR3 in amino acids: CASSRLAGAQETQYF. The CDR3 DNA is TGTGCCAGCAGCCGCCTAGCGGGAGCACAAGAGACCCAGTACTTC.

This rearrangement joins TRBV30 to TRBJ1-3; D remains unclear. The CDR3 sequence is 13 residues long. Trimming shortened V by 4 bases and J by 2 bases, and 9 bases separated the two germline ends. The germline CDR1 and CDR2 sequences are GTSNPN and SVGIG (reference sequence). The chain's CDR3 is CAWTEKAGNTIYF. Written as DNA, the CDR3 is TGTGCCTGGACGGAGAAGGCTGGAAACACCATATATTTT.

V usage is TRBV28 and J usage is TRBJ1-2; D may be TRBD1 (6 bases). The CDR3 is 14 residues long. Trimming removed 5 bases from V and 7 bases from J, with 17 bases in between. Germline CDR1 MDHEN, CDR2 SYDVKM. CDR3 DNA: TGTGCCAGCAGTCTGGGGGCGGGGGGCGGTGGCTACACCTTC. Protein product: CASSLGAGGGGYTF.

The chain employs TRBV30 and TRBJ2-1, with TRBD2 identical over 7 bases. CDR1 GTSNPN and CDR2 SVGIG come from the germline V gene (reference sequence). The J segment lost 13 bases and the V segment lost 2 bases, leaving 11 bases of the junction unmatched. The CDR3 sequence is 13 residues long. The DNA of the CDR3 is TGTGCCTGGAGTTCTAGCGGCGGGTTAGGTCAGTTCTTC. Its protein is CAWSSSGGLGQFF.

The chain combines TRBV3-1 (or the pseudogene TRBV3-2) with TRBJ1-5, with a possible D match to TRBD1 (6 bases). The CDR3 totals 15 residues. Germline values: CDR1 LGHDT, CDR2 YNNKEL (reference sequence). Trimming took off 0 bases at V and 6 bases at J, with 12 bases between the two ends. The DNA of the CDR3 is TGTGCCAGCAGCCAAGATGGCGGGGGCTTTCAGCCCCAGCATTTT. Its protein product is CASSQDGGGFQPQHF.

This clone was seen a few times. The rearrangement joins TRBV6-6 to TRBJ2-5, with 10 bases matching TRBD1. Germline trimming cut 3 bases from V and 4 bases from J; bases unmatched to any gene: 5. In germline, CDR1 is MNHNY, CDR2 SVGAGI (reference sequence). The CDR3 covers 15 residues. The CDR3, as DNA: TGTGCCAGCAGTTATGACAGGGGGCATTTAGAGACCCAGTACTTC. Its translation is CASSYDRGHLETQYF.

The chain combines TRBV11-2 with TRBJ1-1; the D gene is possibly TRBD1 (5 bases). V lost 1 base and J lost 3, with 9 bases in between. In germline, CDR1 is SGHAT, CDR2 FQNNGV. CDR3 length: 14 amino acids. CDR3 coding DNA: TGTGCCAGCAGCTTAGGAGGGGAGGACACTGAAGCTTTCTTT. Residues: CASSLGGEDTEAFF.

J is TRBJ2-1 and V is TRBV9, with TRBD2 matching 9 bases. Germline CDR1 reads SGDLS; CDR2 reads YYNGEE. V shed 6 bases, J shed 9 bases, and the junction held 10 bases outside the gene matches. This CDR3 comprises 14 residues. CDR3 coding DNA: TGTGCCAGCACCCCGAGTCTAGCGGGACTTGAGCAGTTCTTC. It translates to CASTPSLAGLEQFF.

This chain connects TRBV7-2 to TRBJ2-5; 8 bases align to TRBD1. Trimming cost V 3 bases and J 4 bases; bases outside gene matches: 4. This CDR3 has 14 residues. Germline V gene data show CDR1 as SGHTA and CDR2 as FQGNSA. The CDR3 nucleotides read TGTGCCAGCAGCTTGGACAGGGCGGGAGAGACCCAGTACTTC. Its translation: CASSLDRAGETQYF.

J is TRBJ1-1 and V is TRBV13, with D possibly matching TRBD1 (6 bases). The germline V and J ends were trimmed by 4 bases and 1 base, with 13 bases remaining between them. CDR1 PRHDT and CDR2 FYEKMQ come from the germline V gene (reference sequence). CDR3 length: 15 residues. CDR3 sequence reads: CASSSSGTQNTEAFF. As DNA, the CDR3 is TGTGCCAGCAGCTCGTCCGGGACACAGAACACTGAAGCTTTCTTT. Together with reference TRBV13 and TRBJ1-1, the CDR3 gives the full variable domain: AAGVIQSPRHLIKEKRETATLKCYPIPRHDTVYWYQQGPGQDPQFLISFYEKMQSDKGSIPDRFSAQQFSDYHSELNMSSLELGDSALYFCASSSSGTQNTEAFFGQGTRLTVV.

J is TRBJ1-2 and V is TRBV30; 8 nucleotides align to TRBD1. V dropped 1 base and J dropped 8; count of bases not matched to a gene: 6. The CDR3 totals 13 residues. Germline V gives CDR1 GTSNPN, CDR2 SVGIG (reference sequence). CDR3 region: CAWSAGQVGGYTF. The CDR3 nucleotides are TGTGCCTGGAGTGCGGGACAGGTCGGCGGCTACACCTTC.

The J gene is TRBJ2-7, the V gene TRBV21-1; whether TRBD1, the table's D call, matches the DNA was not checked. TRBV21-1 is given as a pseudogene. The CDR3 has 15 amino acids. The CDR3 sequence is CASTNRTGRSYEQYF. CDR3 in DNA: TGTGCCAGCACCAACAGGACAGGTCGCTCCTACGAGCAGTACTTC.

This chain joins TRBV18 and TRBJ2-2; perhaps TRBD1 as D (6 bases). The CDR3 is 15 residues long. Germline CDR1 and CDR2: KGHSH and LQKENI. Trimming removed 1 base at V and 5 bases at J, with 11 bases between. DNA of the CDR3: TGTGCCAGCTCACCACGGACAGAGATGACCGGGGAGCTGTTTTTT. Translating gives CASSPRTEMTGELFF.

The chain joins TRBV5-1 to TRBJ2-1, with a weak D call TRBD2 (6 bases). V was trimmed by 0 bases and J by 9 bases, leaving 16 bases between them. The germline V gene encodes CDR1 SGHRS and CDR2 YFSETQ. This CDR3 spans 15 amino acids. CDR3 coding DNA: TGCGCCAGCAGCTTGGATACGGGGAGGACGGGTGAGCAGTTCTTC. The encoded protein is CASSLDTGRTGEQFF. Full variable domain (outside the CDR3, taken from reference TRBV5-1 and TRBJ2-1): KAGVTQTPRYLIKTRGQQVTLSCSPISGHRSVSWYQQTPGQGLQFLFEYFSETQRNKGNFPGRFSGRQFSNSRSEMNVSTLELGDSALYLCASSLDTGRTGEQFFGPGTRLTVL.

The chain recombines TRBV7-9 with TRBJ2-7, with a possible D match to TRBD1 (6 bases). The V end lost 5 bases, the J end lost 0 bases, and 17 bases lay between the germline ends. CDR3 length equals 16 residues. The germline gives CDR1 SEHNR, CDR2 FQNEAQ (reference sequence). The CDR3 DNA sequence: TGTGCCAGCAGCCTTCTTCCGACAGGCAGCTCCTACGAGCAGTACTTC. Translation gives CASSLLPTGSSYEQYF.

The chain carries TRBV7-3 and TRBJ2-1, with D perhaps matching TRBD1 (6 bases). Per the germline V gene, CDR1 is SGHTA and CDR2 is FQGTGA. The CDR3 spans 14 residues. V dropped 3 bases and J dropped 8 bases, with 14 bases sitting between them. CDR3 sequence (DNA): TGTGCCAGCAGCTTTACAGGGCTATTAGATGAGCAGTTCTTC. Residues: CASSFTGLLDEQFF.

The chain uses TRBV6-5 and TRBJ1-2; 7 bases agree with TRBD1. V gave up 6 bases and J gave up 3 bases; unmatched junction bases: 7. Germline V gene lookup returns CDR1 MNHEY and CDR2 SVGAGI. The CDR3 runs to 14 residues. The CDR3 nucleotides read TGTGCCAGCAGCCCCGACAGGGCGGACTATGGCTACACCTTC. Encoded protein: CASSPDRADYGYTF.